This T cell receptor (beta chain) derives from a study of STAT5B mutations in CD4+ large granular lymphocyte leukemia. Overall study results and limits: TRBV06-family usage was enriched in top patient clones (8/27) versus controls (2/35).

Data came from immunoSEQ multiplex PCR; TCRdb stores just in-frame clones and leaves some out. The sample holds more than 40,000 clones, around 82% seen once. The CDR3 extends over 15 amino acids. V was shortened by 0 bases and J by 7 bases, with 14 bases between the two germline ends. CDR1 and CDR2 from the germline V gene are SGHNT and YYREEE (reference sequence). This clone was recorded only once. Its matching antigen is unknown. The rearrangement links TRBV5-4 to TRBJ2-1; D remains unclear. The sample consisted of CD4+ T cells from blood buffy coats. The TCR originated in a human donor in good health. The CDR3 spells CASSLEASFNNEQFF. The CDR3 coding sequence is TGTGCCAGCAGCTTGGAGGCGAGTTTCAATAATGAGCAGTTCTTC.